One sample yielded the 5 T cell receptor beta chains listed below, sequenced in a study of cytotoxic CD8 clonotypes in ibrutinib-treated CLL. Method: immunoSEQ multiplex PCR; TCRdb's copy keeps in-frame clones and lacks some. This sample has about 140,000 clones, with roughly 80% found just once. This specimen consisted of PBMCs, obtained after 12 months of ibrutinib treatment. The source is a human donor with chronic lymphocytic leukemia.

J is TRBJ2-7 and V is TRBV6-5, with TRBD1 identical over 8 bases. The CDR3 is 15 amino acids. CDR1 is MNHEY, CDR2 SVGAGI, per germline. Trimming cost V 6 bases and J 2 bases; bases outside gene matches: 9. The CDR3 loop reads CASRRLRQGPYEQYF. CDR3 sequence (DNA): TGTGCCAGCAGGAGATTGAGACAGGGGCCCTACGAGCAGTACTTC.

The CDR3 sequence is CASTRGQGGETQYF. The CDR3, as DNA: TGTGCCAGCACCAGGGGACAGGGAGGAGAGACCCAGTACTTC. The chain uses TRBV11-2 and TRBJ2-5; TRBD1 matches 9 bases. This CDR3 contains 14 residues. Germline assignment: CDR1 SGHAT and CDR2 FQNNGV. The trim removed 7 bases at V and 4 bases at J, leaving 7 bases unmatched. Using reference TRBV11-2 and TRBJ2-5 for the parts outside the CDR3, the full variable domain is EAGVAQSPRYKIIEKRQSVAFWCNPISGHATLYWYQQILGQGPKLLIQFQNNGVVDDSQLPKDRFSAERLKGVDSTLKIQPAKLEDSAVYLCASTRGQGGETQYFGPGTRLLVL.

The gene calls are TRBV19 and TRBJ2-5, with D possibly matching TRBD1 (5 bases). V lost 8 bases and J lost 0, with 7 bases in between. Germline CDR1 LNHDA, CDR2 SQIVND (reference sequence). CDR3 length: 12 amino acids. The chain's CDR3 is CASSRDQETQYF. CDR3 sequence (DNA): TGTGCCAGTTCCAGGGACCAAGAGACCCAGTACTTC.

The CDR3 reads CASSKTASVNTEAFF. DNA for the CDR3: TGTGCCAGTAGTAAGACAGCGTCCGTGAACACTGAAGCTTTCTTT. The V gene is TRBV19, the J gene TRBJ1-1; perhaps TRBD1 as D (5 bases). V shed 4 bases and J shed 0 bases, with 12 bases lying between them. The CDR3 spans 15 residues. Germline values: CDR1 LNHDA, CDR2 SQIVND (reference sequence).

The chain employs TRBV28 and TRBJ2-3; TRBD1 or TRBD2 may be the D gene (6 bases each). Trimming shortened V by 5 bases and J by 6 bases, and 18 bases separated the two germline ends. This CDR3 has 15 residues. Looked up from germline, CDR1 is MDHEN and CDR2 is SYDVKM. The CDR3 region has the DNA TGTGCCAGCAGTCCTCCGCCGGGGGCGACGGATACGCAGTATTTT. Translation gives CASSPPPGATDTQYF.